This TCR beta chain was retrieved from a study of long-term antiretroviral therapy in people with HIV. Survey-level resolution applied to immunoSEQ assay v3.0. Profiling relied on immunoSEQ multiplex PCR, and the TCRdb table lists in-frame clones only, not all of them. The table lists some 13,000 clones, approximately 80% of them singletons. Study-level results: Patients on ART gained diversity, which nonetheless stayed below transplant donor controls. HIV repertoires showed narrower CDR3 length ranges than controls.

The content of samples before DNA extraction was roughly 0.9-11 million cryopreserved PBMC. This clone qualifies as medium-sized (0.01 to 0.1%). Its cognate antigen is unknown. Germline V CDR1 and CDR2: SGHRS, YFSETQ. The CDR3 runs 16 residues. Trimming removed 0 bases from V and 6 bases from J, with 18 bases in between. The TCR comes from a woman aged 18 to 35 with HIV. The V gene is TRBV5-1, the J gene TRBJ1-1; possibly TRBD1 for D (5 bases). The input for sequencing was unsorted PBMCs, taken 1.3 years after starting antiretroviral therapy. The CDR3 protein is CASSLGGQGMIAEAFF. CDR3 DNA: TGCGCCAGCAGCTTGGGAGGGCAGGGTATGATTGCTGAAGCTTTCTTT.